The 5 T cell receptor beta chains below come from one sample, sequenced in a study of OX40 agonist ivuxolimab in advanced cancers. Sequencing was performed with immunoSEQ multiplex PCR; in TCRdb, only in-frame clones are kept and a portion is missing. The data show about 59,000 clones, approximately 87% seen once. This material consisted of CD4+ or CD8+ T cells sorted from blood, taken in a trial of the OX40 agonist ivuxolimab. All receptors derive from an adult with an advanced solid tumor such as melanoma, head and neck, liver or kidney cancer.

This clone was picked up one time. V usage is TRBV19 and J usage is TRBJ2-7; D is perhaps TRBD1 or TRBD2 (5 bases each). The CDR3 runs to 15 residues. Germline CDR1 reads LNHDA; CDR2 reads SQIVND (reference sequence). V lost 4 bases, J lost 4 bases, and 17 bases lay in between. For the CDR3, the DNA is TGTGCCAGTAGTACTGGGGCCGGGGTACTTTACGAGCAGTACTTC. It encodes CASSTGAGVLYEQYF.

The rearrangement uses TRBV27 and TRBJ1-1; D may be TRBD1 (5 bases). The length of the CDR3 is 13 residues. Trimming took 2 bases from V and 3 from J, leaving 7 bases between them. CDR1 is MNHEY and CDR2 is SMNVEV in the germline V gene (reference sequence). CDR3 sequence reads: CASSLRTYTEAFF. The CDR3 nucleotides read TGTGCCAGCAGTTTAAGGACATACACTGAAGCTTTCTTT.

This clone appeared a single time. The chain joins TRBV5-1 to TRBJ1-3; 7 positions agree with TRBD1. J lost 8 bases, V lost 1 base, and 6 bases had no gene match. This CDR3 comprises 14 residues. Germline V gene sequence: CDR1 SGHRS, CDR2 YFSETQ. CDR3 coding DNA: TGCGCCAGCAGCTTGACACAGGGGTCCCACACCATATATTTT. It codes for CASSLTQGSHTIYF.

In its sample, this clone was seen once. The chain is built from TRBV12-5 and TRBJ1-6; the D is unclear. CDR3 length: 15 amino acids. The V gene lost 6 bases and the J gene lost 10 bases, with 19 bases spanning the gap. Per the germline V gene, CDR1 is LGHNT and CDR2 is FRNRAP. CDR3 in amino acids: CASGLRALSGSPLHF. The DNA for the CDR3 is TGTGCTAGTGGATTAAGGGCCCTCAGCGGCTCACCCCTCCACTTT.

The chain is built from TRBV15 and TRBJ2-1; D gene uncertain. Between the trimmed V and J ends, which lost 9 bases and 3 bases, there was a span of 15 bases. The germline gives CDR1 LNHNV, CDR2 YYDKDF (reference sequence). The CDR3 extends over 14 amino acids. In nucleotides, the CDR3 is TGTGCCACTGGTAAAGTGAAGGTCTACAATGAGCAGTTCTTC. It yields the protein CATGKVKVYNEQFF.